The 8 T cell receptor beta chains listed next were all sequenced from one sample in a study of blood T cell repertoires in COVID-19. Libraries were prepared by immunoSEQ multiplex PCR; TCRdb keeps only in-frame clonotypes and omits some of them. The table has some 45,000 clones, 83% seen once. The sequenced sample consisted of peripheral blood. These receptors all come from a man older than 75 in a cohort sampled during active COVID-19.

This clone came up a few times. CDR3 protein: CASRPRVSKAFF. CDR3 nucleotide sequence: TGTGCCAGCAGGCCCCGGGTCTCGAAAGCTTTCTTT. This rearrangement joins TRBV2 to TRBJ1-1; D not resolved. The V end lost 6 bases, the J end lost 9 bases, and 14 bases lay between the germline ends. Germline V gives CDR1 SNHLY, CDR2 FYNNEI. The CDR3 is made up of 12 amino acids.

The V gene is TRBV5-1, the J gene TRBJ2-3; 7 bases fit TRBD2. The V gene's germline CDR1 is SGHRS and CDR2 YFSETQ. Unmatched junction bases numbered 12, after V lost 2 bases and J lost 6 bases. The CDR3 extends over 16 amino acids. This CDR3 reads CASSFRRGRVPDTQYF. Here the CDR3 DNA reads TGCGCCAGCAGCTTCCGGCGTGGGAGGGTCCCCGATACGCAGTATTTT. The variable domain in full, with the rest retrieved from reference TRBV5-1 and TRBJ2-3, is KAGVTQTPRYLIKTRGQQVTLSCSPISGHRSVSWYQQTPGQGLQFLFEYFSETQRNKGNFPGRFSGRQFSNSRSEMNVSTLELGDSALYLCASSFRRGRVPDTQYFGPGTRLTVL.

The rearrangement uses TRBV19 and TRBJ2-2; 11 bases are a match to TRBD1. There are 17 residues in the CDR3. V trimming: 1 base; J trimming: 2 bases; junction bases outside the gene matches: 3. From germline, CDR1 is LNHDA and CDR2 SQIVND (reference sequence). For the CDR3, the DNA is TGTGCCAGTAGTATAGGATGGACAGGGGGCAACACCGGGGAGCTGTTTTTT. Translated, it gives CASSIGWTGGNTGELFF.

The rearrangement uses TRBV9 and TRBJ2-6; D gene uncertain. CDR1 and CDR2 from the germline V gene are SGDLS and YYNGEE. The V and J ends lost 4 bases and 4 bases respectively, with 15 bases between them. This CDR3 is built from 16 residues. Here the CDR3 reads CASSIQTTAGANVLTF. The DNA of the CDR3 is TGTGCCAGCAGCATCCAGACAACTGCCGGGGCCAACGTCCTGACTTTC.

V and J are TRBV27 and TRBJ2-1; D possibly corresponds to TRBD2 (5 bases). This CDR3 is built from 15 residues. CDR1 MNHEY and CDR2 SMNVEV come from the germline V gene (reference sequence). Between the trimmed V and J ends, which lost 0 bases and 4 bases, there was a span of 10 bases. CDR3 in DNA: TGTGCCAGCAGTTTATCGGTCGCGGGTTACAATGAGCAGTTCTTC. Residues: CASSLSVAGYNEQFF.

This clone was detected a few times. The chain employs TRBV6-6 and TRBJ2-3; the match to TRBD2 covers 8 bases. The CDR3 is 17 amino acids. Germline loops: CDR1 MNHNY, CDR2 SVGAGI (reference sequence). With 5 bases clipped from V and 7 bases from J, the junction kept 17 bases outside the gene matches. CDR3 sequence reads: CASSRGLSSGSTNTQYF. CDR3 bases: TGTGCCAGCAGTCGGGGATTGAGCAGCGGGAGCACTAATACGCAGTATTTT.

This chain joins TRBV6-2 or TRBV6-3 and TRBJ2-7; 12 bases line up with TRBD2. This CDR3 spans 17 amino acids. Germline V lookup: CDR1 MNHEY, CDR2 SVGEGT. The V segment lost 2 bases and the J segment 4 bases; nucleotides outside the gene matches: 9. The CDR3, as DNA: TGTGCCAGCAGTTACGGGACTAGCGGGTCGGACTATTACGAGCAGTACTTC. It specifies CASSYGTSGSDYYEQYF.

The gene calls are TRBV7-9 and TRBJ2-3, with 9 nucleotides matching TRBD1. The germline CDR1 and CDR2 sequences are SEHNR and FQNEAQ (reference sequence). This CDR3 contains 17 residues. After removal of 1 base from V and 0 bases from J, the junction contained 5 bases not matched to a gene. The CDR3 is CASSLGDRVFSTDTQYF. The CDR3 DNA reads TGTGCCAGCAGCTTAGGGGACAGGGTATTTAGCACAGATACGCAGTATTTT.